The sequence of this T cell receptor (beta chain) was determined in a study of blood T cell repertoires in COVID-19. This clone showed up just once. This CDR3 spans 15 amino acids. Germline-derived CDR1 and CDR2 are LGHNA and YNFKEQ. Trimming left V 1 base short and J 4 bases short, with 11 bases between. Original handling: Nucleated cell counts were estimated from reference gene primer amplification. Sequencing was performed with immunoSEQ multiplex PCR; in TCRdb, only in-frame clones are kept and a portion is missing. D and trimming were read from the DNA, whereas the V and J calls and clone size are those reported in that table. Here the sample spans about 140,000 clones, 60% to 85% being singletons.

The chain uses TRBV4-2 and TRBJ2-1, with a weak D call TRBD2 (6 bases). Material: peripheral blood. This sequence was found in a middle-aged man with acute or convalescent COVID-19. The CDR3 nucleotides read TGTGCCAGCAGCCAAGCATCGGCGGGGTACAATGAGCAGTTCTTC. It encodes CASSQASAGYNEQFF.